The TCR beta chain described here comes from a study of CD8+ T cells in alopecia areata. Extracted RNA was reverse transcribed, and the resulting cDNA served as sequencing template. Repertoires were generated with immunoSEQ multiplex PCR, while TCRdb's copy carries only in-frame clones and drops some. Of 200,000 to 250,000 clones detected, under 60% appear once; the ten largest clones hold roughly 1.5%. As for treatment: oral pan-JAK inhibitor, 5-10 mg twice daily. Those with alopecia areata gave lesional scalp punch biopsies and peripheral blood. Germline-derived CDR1 and CDR2 are SQVTM and ANQGSEA. The CDR3 length is 11 residues. V was clipped by 6 bases and J by 10 bases, with 15 bases between them. Broader study findings: How baseline CD8+ expansion relates to response remains uncertain (there was one nonresponder).

Of note for this clone: Its target is unknown.

The J gene is TRBJ1-1, the V gene TRBV29-1, with D perhaps matching TRBD1 (5 bases). This receptor was obtained from a human donor with alopecia areata. Sequencing was performed on CD4+ T cells sorted from blood, taken at week 4, from a patient treated with tofacitinib. The CDR3 nucleotides read TGCAGCGTCGACCTCACCGGGGGAGCTTTCTTT. It is translated as CSVDLTGGAFF.